A single sample gave rise to the 10 T cell receptor beta chains below, sequenced in a study of T cells in Graves' hyperthyroidism and ophthalmopathy. RNA transcripts gave rise to amplified TCR beta CDR3 regions. The study used the HTBI primer set for a first-round RT-PCR of the TCR CDR3. TCRdb re-analysed the multiplex PCR reads in MiXCR, keeping a single row per CDR3 protein. The sample contains about 570,000 distinct CDR3 sequences, around 15% of which appear only once. Sequenced material: blood. The origin of the receptors is a middle-aged woman with Graves' hyperthyroidism.

This clonotype was seen repeatedly, ten times or more. The gene calls are TRBV15 and TRBJ2-1, with a weak D call TRBD1 (5 bases). Germline assignment: CDR1 LNHNV and CDR2 YYDKDF (reference sequence). This CDR3 is 16 amino acids long. Deletions cut 3 bases from V and 0 bases from J, with 12 bases between. In DNA form, the CDR3 reads TGTGCCACCAGCAGGAGTGCGACAGTCTCCTACAATGAGCAGTTCTTC. This sequence encodes CATSRSATVSYNEQFF.

This clonotype was counted at least ten times. The chain recombines TRBV28 with TRBJ1-1; perhaps TRBD1 as D (6 bases). Trimming removed 6 bases from V and 4 bases from J, with 15 bases in between. Germline assignment: CDR1 MDHEN and CDR2 SYDVKM. The CDR3 length is 14 residues. Written as DNA, the CDR3 is TGTGCCAGCAGCCTAGGGGGAGGGGGCACTGAAGCTTTCTTT. Protein: CASSLGGGGTEAFF.

This clonotype was observed at least ten times. The chain links TRBV2 to TRBJ2-5; 10 nucleotides line up with TRBD2. Trimming cost V 4 bases and J 1 base; bases outside gene matches: 9. CDR1 is SNHLY, CDR2 FYNNEI, per germline. This CDR3 is 17 amino acids long. The CDR3: CASSVYLGLAAQETQYF. Written as DNA, the CDR3 is TGTGCCAGCAGTGTGTATCTAGGACTAGCGGCCCAAGAGACCCAGTACTTC.

This clonotype was found many times. The V call is TRBV20-1, the J call TRBJ1-2, with 7 bases that match TRBD1. Germline loops: CDR1 DFQATT, CDR2 SNEGSKA (reference sequence). The CDR3 has 14 amino acids. J was trimmed by 8 bases and V by 3 bases; bases with no gene match: 12. The CDR3 protein is CSARGQGGVGGYTF. The CDR3 bases are TGCAGTGCTAGGGGGCAGGGGGGTGTCGGCGGCTACACCTTC.

Worth noting for this clonotype: This may stem from a read error, because a much larger clone lies one nucleotide away. The chain links TRBV18 to TRBJ2-4; tentatively, D is TRBD2 (5 bases). Per germline, CDR1 KGHSH and CDR2 LQKENI. The CDR3 covers 14 residues. Trimming cost V 2 bases and J 8 bases, with 13 bases left between them. CDR3: CASSPAGLAYIQYF. As DNA, the CDR3 is TGTGCCAGCTCACCAGCGGGCCTAGCTTACATTCAGTACTTC.

This clonotype has a count of ten or more. J is TRBJ2-1 and V is TRBV3-1, with TRBD1 as a possible D gene (5 bases). With 6 bases removed from V and 9 bases from J, the gap between germline ends came to 12 bases. Germline loops: CDR1 LGHDT, CDR2 YNNKEL (reference sequence). The CDR3 totals 12 residues. The CDR3 here is CASSSGSGEQFF. The CDR3 DNA sequence: TGTGCCAGCAGTTCAGGGTCGGGTGAGCAGTTCTTC.

Many counts were recorded for this clonotype. The rearrangement links TRBV11-2 to TRBJ2-3; 9 bases are shared with TRBD2. The CDR3 contains 17 residues. CDR1 SGHAT and CDR2 FQNNGV come from the germline V gene. V trimming: 4 bases; J trimming: 4 bases; junction bases outside the gene matches: 12. CDR3 protein: CASSSPRVAGVADTQYF. The DNA of the CDR3 is TGTGCCAGCAGCTCCCCCCGGGTAGCGGGAGTAGCAGATACGCAGTATTTT. Drawing the rest from reference TRBV11-2 and TRBJ2-3, the complete variable domain is EAGVAQSPRYKIIEKRQSVAFWCNPISGHATLYWYQQILGQGPKLLIQFQNNGVVDDSQLPKDRFSAERLKGVDSTLKIQPAKLEDSAVYLCASSSPRVAGVADTQYFGPGTRLTVL.

This clonotype was seen a few times. The CDR3 loop is CASSPTGGREQFF. CDR3 nucleotide sequence: TGTGCCAGCAGCCCCACAGGCGGCCGGGAGCAGTTCTTC. The V call is TRBV9, the J call TRBJ2-1; a weak D match, TRBD1 (5 bases). V was trimmed by 4 bases and J by 10 bases, leaving 15 bases between them. Per the germline V gene, CDR1 is SGDLS and CDR2 is YYNGEE. The CDR3 has 13 residues.

The chain carries TRBV29-1 and TRBJ2-1; maybe TRBD2 (5 bases). V was cut by 7 bases and J by 5 bases, with 9 bases left in between. This CDR3 comprises 11 residues. Germline assignment: CDR1 SQVTM and CDR2 ANQGSEA. The CDR3 bases are TGCAGCGCAACTAGGGACAATGAGCAGTTCTTC. This codes for CSATRDNEQFF.

This clonotype was seen repeatedly, ten times or more. This chain joins TRBV11-2 and TRBJ2-5; 7 positions match TRBD1. CDR1 and CDR2 (germline): SGHAT, FQNNGV. The junction had 8 bases not matched to a gene; V was cut back by 2 bases and J by 5 bases. CDR3 length equals 15 residues. The chain's CDR3 is CASSLPQGVVETQYF. CDR3 DNA: TGTGCCAGCAGCTTACCCCAGGGGGTGGTCGAGACCCAGTACTTC.